This T cell receptor (beta chain) is drawn from a study of blood T cell repertoires in COVID-19. Background on the study: COVID-19 samples, acute and convalescent, were from the United States, Italy and Spain.

Germline CDR1 reads MDHEN; CDR2 reads SYDVKM. With 7 bases removed from V and 7 bases from J, the gap between germline ends came to 19 bases. This CDR3 region has 14 residues. Libraries were prepared by immunoSEQ multiplex PCR; TCRdb keeps only in-frame clonotypes and omits some of them. In the table there are over 90,000 clones, more than 80% of which are singletons. This receptor was obtained from a man of 80 years or more with COVID-19, enrolled during active disease. The chain combines TRBV28 with TRBJ1-2, with D possibly being TRBD1 (6 bases). The material sequenced was peripheral blood. This CDR3 is CASKLQGFFGGYTF. CDR3 coding DNA: TGTGCCAGCAAACTACAGGGATTCTTTGGTGGCTACACCTTC.